Here is one T cell receptor beta chain with its context. TCRdb re-called the RT-PCR reads through MiXCR, storing one row per CDR3 protein. In the table there are about 34,000 distinct CDR3 sequences, roughly a third of which are singletons. The CDR3 loop spans 16 amino acids. V trimming: 6 bases; J trimming: 4 bases; junction bases outside the gene matches: 14. Germline CDR1 is MNHNY and CDR2 is SVGAGI (reference sequence). This sample stems from a study of patients and donors after allogeneic stem cell transplantation. This chain joins TRBV6-6 and TRBJ2-5; 7 nucleotides agree with TRBD1. Sequenced input: blood, either unsorted or a sorted T cell fraction (not recorded which). The sequence derives from a human donor who was either an allogeneic HSCT recipient or a stem cell or donor lymphocyte infusion donor (not recorded which). It is not recorded whose cells these are; they may come from a transplant donor. The DNA of the CDR3 is TGTGCCAGCAGCCCCAGGGGGAATCAAGGGGGAGAGACCCAGTACTTC. This encodes CASSPRGNQGGETQYF.